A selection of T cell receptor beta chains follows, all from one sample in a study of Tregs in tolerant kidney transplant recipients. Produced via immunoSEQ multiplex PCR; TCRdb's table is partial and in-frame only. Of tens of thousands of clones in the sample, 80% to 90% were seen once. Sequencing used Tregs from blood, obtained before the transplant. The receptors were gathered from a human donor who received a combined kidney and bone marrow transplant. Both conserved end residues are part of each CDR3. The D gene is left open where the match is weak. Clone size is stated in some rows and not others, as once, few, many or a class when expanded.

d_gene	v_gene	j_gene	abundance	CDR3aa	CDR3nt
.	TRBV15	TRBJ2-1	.	CATSRPMPPTRGMGEQFF	TGTGCCACCAGCAGGCCAATGCCCCCTACCAGGGGAATGGGTGAGCAGTTCTTC
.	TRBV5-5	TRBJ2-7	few	CASSWGAGTYEQYF	TGTGCCAGCAGCTGGGGGGCAGGGACATACGAGCAGTACTTC
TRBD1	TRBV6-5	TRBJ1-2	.	CASSYSTGGYYGYTF	TGTGCCAGCAGTTACTCAACAGGGGGATACTATGGCTACACCTTC
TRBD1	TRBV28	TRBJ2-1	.	CASSFSGQGRFF	TGTGCCAGCAGTTTCTCAGGACAGGGGCGGTTCTTC
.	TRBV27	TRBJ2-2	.	CASSPGGLTDTGELFF	TGTGCCAGCAGCCCCGGGGGACTGACCGACACCGGGGAGCTGTTTTTT
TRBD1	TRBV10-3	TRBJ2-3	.	CAIRLDRGLDTQYF	TGTGCCATCAGGCTGGACAGGGGGCTAGATACGCAGTATTTT
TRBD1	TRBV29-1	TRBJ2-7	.	CSVTTGGYYEQYF	TGCAGCGTGACGACAGGGGGGTACTACGAGCAGTACTTC
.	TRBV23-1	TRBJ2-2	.	CASPTLRDLNTGELFF	TGCGCCAGTCCCACTCTCCGAGATCTGAACACCGGGGAGCTGTTTTTT
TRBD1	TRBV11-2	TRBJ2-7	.	CASSSPGQGAHEQYF	TGTGCCAGCAGCTCGCCGGGACAGGGGGCCCACGAGCAGTACTTC
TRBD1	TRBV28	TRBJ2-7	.	CASSMDRGEEYF	TGTGCCAGCAGTATGGACAGGGGCGAGGAGTACTTC
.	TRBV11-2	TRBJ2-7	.	CASSLEPFGGGEQYF	TGTGCCAGCAGCTTAGAACCTTTTGGTGGTGGGGAGCAGTACTTC
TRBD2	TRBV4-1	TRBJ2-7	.	CASSLKTGRLAGRFYYEQYF	TGCGCCAGCAGCCTCAAGACAGGGAGGCTAGCGGGAAGATTTTACTACGAGCAGTACTTC
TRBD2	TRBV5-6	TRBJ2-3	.	CASSLRGTSGTTDTQYF	TGTGCCAGCAGCTTACGTGGGACTAGCGGGACCACAGATACGCAGTATTTT
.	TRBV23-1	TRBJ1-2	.	CASSQSTGYTF	TGCGCCAGCAGTCAATCTACTGGCTACACCTTC
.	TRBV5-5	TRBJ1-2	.	CASSPVWGTYGYTF	TGTGCCAGCAGCCCCGTTTGGGGGACCTATGGCTACACCTTC
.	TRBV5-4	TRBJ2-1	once	CASSPRIGERNEQFF	TGTGCCAGCAGCCCCCGTATTGGTGAACGCAATGAGCAGTTCTTC
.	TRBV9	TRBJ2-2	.	CASSVEDTGELFF	TGTGCCAGCAGCGTAGAAGACACCGGGGAGCTGTTTTTT
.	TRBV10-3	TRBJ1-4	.	CASSPPGTENEKLFF	TGTGCCAGCAGCCCCCCGGGGACGGAAAATGAAAAACTGTTTTTT
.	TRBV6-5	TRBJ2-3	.	CASGPTSWVAGYF	TGTGCCAGCGGACCAACTAGCTGGGTTGCGGGGTATTTT
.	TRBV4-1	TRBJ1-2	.	CASSQIQPLGQRPYGYTF	TGCGCCAGCAGCCAGATTCAGCCTCTCGGACAGCGGCCGTATGGCTACACCTTC
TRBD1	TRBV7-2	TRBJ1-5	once	CASSPAGQPNQPQHF	TGTGCCAGCAGCCCTGCGGGACAGCCCAATCAGCCCCAGCATTTT
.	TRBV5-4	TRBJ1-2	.	CASSLQSSYGYTF	TGTGCCAGCAGCTTACAGTCTAGCTATGGCTACACCTTC
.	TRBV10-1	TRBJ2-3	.	CASSDRADTDTQYF	TGCGCCAGCAGTGATCGGGCCGACACAGATACGCAGTATTTT
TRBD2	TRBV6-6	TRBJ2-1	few	CASSRGRGVSYNEQFF	TGTGCCAGCAGCCGAGGTCGGGGGGTCTCCTACAATGAGCAGTTCTTC
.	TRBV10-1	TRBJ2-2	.	CASSGTQGSSTDTGELFF	TGCGCCAGCAGTGGTACCCAGGGGAGTAGCACCGACACCGGGGAGCTGTTTTTT